Below, 18 T cell receptor beta chains from the same sample are listed, as sequenced in a study of blood T cell repertoires in COVID-19 (dated by TCRdb to 2019 to 2021). Library prep was done by the immunoSEQ multiplex PCR assay. TCRdb stores this immuneACCESS table with in-frame sequences only. Part of the clones is absent; in the studies checked, under half of the shortfall reflects unresolved V genes, and no reason is known for the rest. The sample records 90,000 to 120,000 clones, approximately 80% of which are singletons. 4.3% of the sample rests with the top ten. The specimen sequenced was peripheral blood. These receptors were obtained from a man in his 70s with acute or convalescent COVID-19.

V gene TRBV12-2 combines with J gene TRBJ1-1; no DNA check was done on the table's D call, TRBD1. TRBV12-2 is noted as a pseudogene. This CDR3 contains 12 residues. CDR3 nucleotide sequence: TGTGCAAGTCGCTTGCACAGGGCGGAAGCTTTCTTT. Encoded protein: CASRLHRAEAFF.

The chain is built from TRBV3-1 (or the pseudogene TRBV3-2) and TRBJ1-1; possible D gene TRBD1, 5 bases. V gave up 4 bases and J gave up 5 bases, with 14 bases separating them. The germline V gene has CDR1 LGHDT and CDR2 YNNKEL (reference sequence). This CDR3 is built from 14 residues. CDR3 loop: CASSPPSQGTEAFF. CDR3 in DNA: TGTGCCAGCAGCCCCCCCTCTCAGGGAACTGAAGCTTTCTTT.

This chain links TRBV5-4 with TRBJ1-4; 7 positions match TRBD1. The CDR3 consists of 16 residues. Germline CDR1 is SGHNT and CDR2 is YYREEE (reference sequence). V lost 0 bases to trimming and J lost 8 bases; unmatched junction nucleotides: 10. Here the CDR3 reads CASSLGGGRVEEKLFF. In nucleotides, the CDR3 is TGTGCCAGCAGCTTGGGAGGGGGCAGGGTGGAGGAAAAACTGTTTTTT. Complete variable domain (other parts from reference TRBV5-4 and TRBJ1-4): ETGVTQSPTHLIKTRGQQVTLRCSSQSGHNTVSWYQQALGQGPQFIFQYYREEENGRGNFPPRFSGLQFPNYSSELNVNALELDDSALYLCASSLGGGRVEEKLFFGSGTQLSVL.

The chain combines TRBV25-1 with TRBJ1-6; 9 bases match TRBD1. Germline CDR1 reads MGHDK; CDR2 reads SYGVNS. Trimming cost V 6 bases and J 3 bases; bases outside gene matches: 6. The CDR3 is 16 residues long. The DNA for the CDR3 is TGTGCCAGCAGGGTGGACAGGGGAGACTATAATTCACCCCTCCACTTT. Translating it yields CASRVDRGDYNSPLHF.

In its sample, this clone was seen many times. One end of the junction fails to match germline, which may point to a read error. The genes are TRBV6-1 and TRBJ2-7; 7 nucleotides agree with TRBD1. CDR3 length: 15 amino acids. The V gene's germline CDR1 is MNHNS and CDR2 SASEGT. The CDR3 reads CASGDEGAGSYEQYF. CDR3 nucleotides: TGTGCCAGCGGTGACGAGGGGGCAGGCTCCTACGAGCAGTACTTC.

The gene calls are TRBV6-5 and TRBJ2-7; 7 bases align to TRBD1. The CDR3 consists of 13 residues. The ends lost 0 bases at V and 7 bases at J; junction bases unmatched: 3. CDR1 is MNHEY, CDR2 SVGAGI, per germline. Here the CDR3 reads CASSYSPGQEQYF. The CDR3 DNA sequence: TGTGCCAGCAGTTACTCTCCGGGACAGGAGCAGTACTTC.

The V and J genes are TRBV6-5 and TRBJ2-1; weak D call: TRBD2 (6 bases). The CDR3 has 13 amino acids. Germline V gives CDR1 MNHEY, CDR2 SVGAGI. V lost 6 bases and J lost 14, with 20 bases in between. The CDR3 loop is CASSSGTPFAEFF. CDR3 sequence (DNA): TGTGCCAGCAGCTCCGGGACTCCCTTTGCGGAGTTCTTC.

This clone was picked up one time. The chain links TRBV11-2 to TRBJ2-3; 11 positions match TRBD2. Looked up from germline, CDR1 is SGHAT and CDR2 is FQNNGV. After removal of 6 bases from V and 0 bases from J, the junction contained 5 bases not matched to a gene. The CDR3 runs to 16 residues. The CDR3 region has the DNA TGTGCCAGCAGAAATCTAGCGGGGGGAAGCACAGATACGCAGTATTTT. It yields the protein CASRNLAGGSTDTQYF.

This clone was found a few times. The chain recombines TRBV12-5 with TRBJ2-7, with D hard to call. V gave up 2 bases and J gave up 7 bases, with 9 bases separating them. The CDR3 totals 12 residues. Germline V lookup: CDR1 LGHNT, CDR2 FRNRAP. The CDR3, as DNA: TGTGCTAGTGGTTTGCCTCCAGGAGAGCAGTACTTC. This gives the protein CASGLPPGEQYF.

The chain links TRBV9 to TRBJ2-1, with D perhaps TRBD2 (5 bases). The CDR3 runs to 15 residues. Trimming left V 1 base short and J 1 base short, with 9 bases between. Per germline, CDR1 SGDLS and CDR2 YYNGEE. The CDR3 loop is CASSVLSGSYNEQFF. In DNA, the CDR3 is TGTGCCAGCAGCGTACTTTCGGGGTCCTACAATGAGCAGTTCTTC. The whole variable domain, remainder taken from reference TRBV9 and TRBJ2-1, is DSGVTQTPKHLITATGQRVTLRCSPRSGDLSVYWYQQSLDQGLQFLIQYYNGEERAKGNILERFSAQQFPDLHSELNLSSLELGDSALYFCASSVLSGSYNEQFFGPGTRLTVL.

This clone was detected only once. This sequence joins TRBV19 and TRBJ2-7; D uncertain. The CDR3 has 13 residues. Germline values: CDR1 LNHDA, CDR2 SQIVND (reference sequence). V was pared by 3 bases and J by 6 bases, with 12 bases between. DNA for the CDR3: TGTGCCAGTAGTATTGGTGACCGCGGCGAGCAGTACTTC. Translation gives CASSIGDRGEQYF. Variable domain in full (rest from reference TRBV19 and TRBJ2-7): DGGITQSPKYLFRKEGQNVTLSCEQNLNHDAMYWYRQDPGQGLRLIYYSQIVNDFQKGDIAEGYSVSREKKESFPLTVTSAQKNPTAFYLCASSIGDRGEQYFGPGTRLTVT.

This clone appeared a single time. V and J are TRBV18 and TRBJ1-5; 10 bases match TRBD1. Germline loops: CDR1 KGHSH, CDR2 LQKENI. V lost 5 bases to trimming and J lost 3 bases; unmatched junction nucleotides: 4. There are 15 residues in the CDR3. As DNA, the CDR3 is TGTGCCAGCTCAAGAGGACAGGGGGACAATCAGCCCCAGCATTTT. Amino acid sequence: CASSRGQGDNQPQHF.

This clone appeared a single time. This chain connects TRBV3-1 (or the pseudogene TRBV3-2) to TRBJ2-7; 8 nucleotides line up with TRBD1. In germline, CDR1 is LGHDT, CDR2 YNNKEL (reference sequence). The CDR3 is made up of 15 amino acids. With V trimmed by 2 bases and J by 6 bases, 9 bases remained unmatched. The CDR3: CASSQTLTGDVEQYF. CDR3 sequence (DNA): TGTGCCAGCAGCCAAACCTTGACAGGGGACGTCGAGCAGTACTTC.

The DNA for the CDR3 is TGTGCCAGCAGCGCCCGGGACAGGGGGGAAGGTTTAGCCAAAAACATTCAGTACTTC. Protein product: CASSARDRGEGLAKNIQYF. The chain is built from TRBV7-8 and TRBJ2-4, with TRBD1 identical over 11 bases. V lost 5 bases and J lost 0; bases outside the gene matches: 12. Germline-derived CDR1 and CDR2 are SGHVS and FQNEAQ. The CDR3 is 19 amino acids.

This chain connects TRBV4-3 to TRBJ2-2, with D tentatively TRBD2 (6 bases). Germline CDR1 and CDR2: LGHNA and YSLEER. This CDR3 comprises 15 residues. V lost 1 base to trimming and J lost 6 bases, with 12 bases between them. CDR3 amino acids: CASSQVLRRAGELFF. The CDR3 bases are TGCGCCAGCAGCCAAGTGTTGCGGAGGGCCGGGGAGCTGTTTTTT.

This clone showed up just a few times. This chain uses TRBV12-3 or TRBV12-4 with TRBJ2-5, with 9 bases lining up with TRBD1. The junction had 4 bases not matched to a gene; V was cut back by 6 bases and J by 5 bases. This CDR3 spans 13 amino acids. The CDR3 region has the DNA TGTGCCAGCAGGGTAGGACAGGGGGAGACCCAGTACTTC. Amino acids: CASRVGQGETQYF.

This chain links TRBV19 with TRBJ2-3, with 9 nucleotides matching TRBD1. Trimming took 3 bases from V and 7 from J; bases not matched to a gene: 11. The germline gives CDR1 LNHDA, CDR2 SQIVND (reference sequence). CDR3 size: 16 residues. CDR3 nucleotides: TGTGCCAGTAGTATTGATCCACAGGGGGCATTGAATACGCAGTATTTT. Translating gives CASSIDPQGALNTQYF. The full variable domain, its missing parts supplied by reference TRBV19 and TRBJ2-3, is DGGITQSPKYLFRKEGQNVTLSCEQNLNHDAMYWYRQDPGQGLRLIYYSQIVNDFQKGDIAEGYSVSREKKESFPLTVTSAQKNPTAFYLCASSIDPQGALNTQYFGPGTRLTVL.

This clone was seen only a few times. The chain uses TRBV5-6 and TRBJ2-1; D gene ambiguous. Germline CDR1 and CDR2: SGHDT and YYEEEE. CDR3 size: 17 residues. V lost 3 bases, J lost 0 bases, and 16 bases lay in between. CDR3: CASSSAGLFGSYNEQFF. The CDR3 DNA is TGTGCCAGCAGCTCTGCAGGCCTATTTGGCTCCTACAATGAGCAGTTCTTC.